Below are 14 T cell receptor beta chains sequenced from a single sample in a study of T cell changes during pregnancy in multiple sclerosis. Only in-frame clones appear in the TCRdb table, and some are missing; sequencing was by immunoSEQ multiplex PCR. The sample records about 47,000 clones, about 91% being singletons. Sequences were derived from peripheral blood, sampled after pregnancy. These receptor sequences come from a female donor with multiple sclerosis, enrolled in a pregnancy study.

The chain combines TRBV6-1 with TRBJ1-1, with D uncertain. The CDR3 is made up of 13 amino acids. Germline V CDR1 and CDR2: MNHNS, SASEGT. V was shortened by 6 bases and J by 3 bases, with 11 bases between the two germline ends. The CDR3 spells CASSLQAHTEAFF. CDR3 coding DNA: TGTGCCAGCAGCCTTCAGGCCCACACTGAAGCTTTCTTT.

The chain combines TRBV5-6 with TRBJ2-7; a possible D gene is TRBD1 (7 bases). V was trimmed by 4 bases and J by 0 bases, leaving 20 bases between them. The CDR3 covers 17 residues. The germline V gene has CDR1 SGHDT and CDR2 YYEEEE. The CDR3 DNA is TGTGCCAGCAGCGACCTCGAGGAGGGACAGCTCTCCTACGAGCAGTACTTC. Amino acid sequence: CASSDLEEGQLSYEQYF.

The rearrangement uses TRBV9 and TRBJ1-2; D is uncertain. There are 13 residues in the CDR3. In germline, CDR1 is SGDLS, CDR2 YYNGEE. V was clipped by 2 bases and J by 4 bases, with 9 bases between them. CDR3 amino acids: CASSVDDTYGYTF. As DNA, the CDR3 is TGTGCCAGCAGCGTTGACGACACCTATGGCTACACCTTC.

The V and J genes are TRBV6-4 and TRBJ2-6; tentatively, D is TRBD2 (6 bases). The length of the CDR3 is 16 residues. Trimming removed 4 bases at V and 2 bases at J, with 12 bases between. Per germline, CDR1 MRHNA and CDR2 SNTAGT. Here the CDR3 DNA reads TGTGCCAGCAGTGCCTTCAGGGAGGCTGGGGCCAACGTCCTGACTTTC. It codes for CASSAFREAGANVLTF.

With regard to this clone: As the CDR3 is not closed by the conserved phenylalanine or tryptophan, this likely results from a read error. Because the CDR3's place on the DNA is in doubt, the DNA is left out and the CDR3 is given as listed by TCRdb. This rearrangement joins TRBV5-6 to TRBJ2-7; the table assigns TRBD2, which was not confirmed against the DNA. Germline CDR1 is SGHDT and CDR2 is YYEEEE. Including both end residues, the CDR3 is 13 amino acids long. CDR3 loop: CASSLGLAGDPAI.

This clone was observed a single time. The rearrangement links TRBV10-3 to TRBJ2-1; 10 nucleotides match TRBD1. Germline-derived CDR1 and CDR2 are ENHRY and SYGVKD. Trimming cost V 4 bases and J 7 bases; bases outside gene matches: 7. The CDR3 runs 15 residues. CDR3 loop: CAISAPGQGLNEQFF. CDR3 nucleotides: TGTGCCATCAGTGCACCGGGACAGGGGTTGAATGAGCAGTTCTTC.

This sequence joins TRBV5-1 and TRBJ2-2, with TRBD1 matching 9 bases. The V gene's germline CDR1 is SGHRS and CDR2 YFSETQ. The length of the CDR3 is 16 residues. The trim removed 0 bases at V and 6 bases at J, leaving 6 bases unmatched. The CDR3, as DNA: TGCGCCAGCAGCTTGGTGGGACAGGGTATTCCCGGGGAGCTGTTTTTT. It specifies CASSLVGQGIPGELFF. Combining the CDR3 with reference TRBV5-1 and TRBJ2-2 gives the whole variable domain KAGVTQTPRYLIKTRGQQVTLSCSPISGHRSVSWYQQTPGQGLQFLFEYFSETQRNKGNFPGRFSGRQFSNSRSEMNVSTLELGDSALYLCASSLVGQGIPGELFFGEGSRLTVL.

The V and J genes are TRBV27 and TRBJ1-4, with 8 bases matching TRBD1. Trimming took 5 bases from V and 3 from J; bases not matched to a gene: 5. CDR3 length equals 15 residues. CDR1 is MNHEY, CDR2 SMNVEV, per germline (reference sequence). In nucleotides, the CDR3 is TGTGCCAGCAGTCCCTGGACAGGGTCTAATGAAAAACTGTTTTTT. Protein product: CASSPWTGSNEKLFF. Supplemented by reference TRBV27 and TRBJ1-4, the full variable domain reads EAQVTQNPRYLITVTGKKLTVTCSQNMNHEYMSWYRQDPGLGLRQIYYSMNVEVTDKGDVPEGYKVSRKEKRNFPLILESPSPNQTSLYFCASSPWTGSNEKLFFGSGTQLSVL.

CDR3 in amino acids: CASSSGRNYEQYF. The CDR3 DNA sequence: TGTGCCAGCAGCTCGGGTCGGAATTACGAGCAGTACTTC. The rearrangement joins TRBV7-2 to TRBJ2-7; D not resolved. V was cut by 4 bases and J by 4 bases, with 11 bases left in between. The CDR3 has 13 amino acids. Germline lookup yields CDR1 SGHTA and CDR2 FQGNSA.

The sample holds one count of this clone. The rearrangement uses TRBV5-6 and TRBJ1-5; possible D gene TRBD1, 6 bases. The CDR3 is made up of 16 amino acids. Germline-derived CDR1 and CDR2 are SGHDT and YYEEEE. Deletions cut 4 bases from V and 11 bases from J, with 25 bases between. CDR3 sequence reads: CASSPRGGGAPVAQHF. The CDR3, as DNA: TGTGCCAGCAGCCCCCGAGGAGGGGGGGCCCCAGTAGCCCAGCATTTT.

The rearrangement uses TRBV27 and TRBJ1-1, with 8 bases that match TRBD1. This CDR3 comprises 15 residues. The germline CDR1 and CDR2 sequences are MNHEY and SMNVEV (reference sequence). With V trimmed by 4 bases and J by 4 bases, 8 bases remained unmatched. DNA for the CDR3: TGTGCCAGCAGTTCCCCGGGACAGGAGCGCACTGAAGCTTTCTTT. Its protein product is CASSSPGQERTEAFF.

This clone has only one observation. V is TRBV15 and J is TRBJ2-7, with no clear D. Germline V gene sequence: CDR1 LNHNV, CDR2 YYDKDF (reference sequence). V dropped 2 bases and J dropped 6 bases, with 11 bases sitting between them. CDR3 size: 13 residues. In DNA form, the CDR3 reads TGTGCCACCAGCAGATCTGTCCCGGGCGAGCAGTACTTC. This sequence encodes CATSRSVPGEQYF. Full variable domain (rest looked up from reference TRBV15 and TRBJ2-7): DAMVIQNPRYQVTQFGKPVTLSCSQTLNHNVMYWYQQKSSQAPKLLFHYYDKDFNNEADTPDNFQSRRPNTSFCFLDIRSPGLGDTAMYLCATSRSVPGEQYFGPGTRLTVT.

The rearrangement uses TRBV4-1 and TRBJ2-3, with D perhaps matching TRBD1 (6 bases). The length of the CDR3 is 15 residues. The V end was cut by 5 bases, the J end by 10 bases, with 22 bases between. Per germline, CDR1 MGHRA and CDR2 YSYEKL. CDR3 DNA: TGCGCCAGCAGCGCAGGGGACGCCCTAGGCGCGGCGCAGTATTTT. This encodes CASSAGDALGAAQYF.

CDR3 residues: CASSQDLGLAGRNEQFF. Here the CDR3 DNA reads TGTGCCAGCAGCCAAGATCTGGGGCTAGCGGGGAGGAATGAGCAGTTCTTC. The chain is built from TRBV14 and TRBJ2-1; 9 bases map to TRBD2. This CDR3 contains 17 residues. CDR1 is SGHDN and CDR2 is FVKESK in the germline V gene. With 0 bases clipped from V and 7 bases from J, the junction kept 10 bases outside the gene matches.